Sequencing of this T cell receptor (beta chain) was carried out in a study of technical replicates of blood from several donors. Repertoires were generated with immunoSEQ multiplex PCR, while TCRdb's copy carries only in-frame clones and drops some. Of about 85,000 clones listed, around 94% are singletons. The CDR3 is 13 residues long. Germline V gene lookup returns CDR1 MNHEY and CDR2 SMNVEV (reference sequence). Trimming left V 1 base short and J 7 bases short, with 9 bases between. The chain links TRBV27 to TRBJ2-3; perhaps TRBD2 as D (6 bases). Sequencing was done on a sample of T cells isolated from PBMCs. This sequence was found in a human donor in good health. The CDR3 DNA reads as TGTGCCAGCAGTTTATATGGAGGGCATACGCAGTATTTT. This codes for CASSLYGGHTQYF.